This T cell receptor beta chain comes out of a study of OX40 agonist ivuxolimab in advanced cancers. Study-wide points: Among patients with partial responses at 0.1-3.0 mg/kg, clonal expansion was among the lowest. Expanded peripheral T cell antigen specificity was not determined. In general, CD8+ T cells held more expanded clones than CD4+ did, on average.

Regarding this clone: Its antigen remains unidentified.

The V and J ends lost 6 bases and 5 bases respectively, with 17 bases between them. The CDR3 sequence is 15 residues long. The germline V gene has CDR1 LNHDA and CDR2 SQIVND (reference sequence). Assay: immunoSEQ multiplex PCR; the TCRdb copy retains only in-frame clones and omits some. The table records about 80,000 clones, about 83% of them present only once. This TCR derives from an adult with an advanced solid tumor such as melanoma, head and neck, liver or kidney cancer. The chain employs TRBV19 and TRBJ1-5, with TRBD1 as a possible D gene (5 bases). This specimen was CD4+ or CD8+ T cells sorted from blood, taken in a trial of the OX40 agonist ivuxolimab. The CDR3 DNA is TGTGCCAGTAGAGCGGCCTATGGGGGTTATCAGCCCCAGCATTTT. It is translated as CASRAAYGGYQPQHF. Variable domain in full (rest from reference TRBV19 and TRBJ1-5): DGGITQSPKYLFRKEGQNVTLSCEQNLNHDAMYWYRQDPGQGLRLIYYSQIVNDFQKGDIAEGYSVSREKKESFPLTVTSAQKNPTAFYLCASRAAYGGYQPQHFGDGTRLSIL.